This T cell receptor (beta chain) was profiled in a study of human T cells and chemical hapten exposure. For the study at large: For sensitization, 2% DPC was applied to a 2 cm by 2 cm patch of upper inner arm skin. Patch tests applied 0.01% DPC to the upper back and were scored after 6 days.

The time point was: pre-sensitization, week 0. Documented treatment: therapeutic diphenylcyclopropenone sensitization with weekly scalp DPC. V was cut by 4 bases and J by 1 base, with 11 bases left in between. Germline CDR1 reads SQVTM; CDR2 reads ANQGSEA. The CDR3 has 14 amino acids. The library put unique molecular identifiers onto individual cDNA molecules. MiXCR was run by TCRdb on the RACE reads, yielding one entry per CDR3 protein. The sample contains tens of thousands of distinct CDR3 sequences, approximately 11% of which appear only once. This clonotype was found a few times. This clonotype was obtained from a woman aged 45-60 years with alopecia areata. Some clones in this sample may be carry-over from other donors' samples. This specimen consisted of whole blood, obtained in connection with sensitization to the hapten diphenylcyclopropenone (DPC). V is TRBV29-1 and J is TRBJ2-1, with a tentative D call TRBD2 (5 bases). The chain's CDR3 is CSVGYSGSYNEQFF. The CDR3, as DNA: TGCAGCGTTGGTTACAGCGGTTCCTACAATGAGCAGTTCTTC.